The text below deals with one TCR beta chain. These data belong to a study of OX40 agonist ivuxolimab in advanced cancers. With 3 bases removed from V and 0 bases from J, the gap between germline ends came to 6 bases. Looked up from germline, CDR1 is SGHRS and CDR2 is YFSETQ. The CDR3 length is 13 residues. TCRdb's table, derived via immunoSEQ multiplex PCR, lists solely in-frame clones and lacks some. The sample holds 55,000 to 80,000 clones, roughly 84% seen once. J is TRBJ1-2 and V is TRBV5-1; D not certain. The clonotype comes from an adult with an advanced solid tumor such as melanoma, head and neck, liver or kidney cancer. Specimen: CD4+ or CD8+ T cells sorted from blood, collected in a trial of the OX40 agonist ivuxolimab. The CDR3 region has the DNA TGCGCCAGCAGCTCGGGATCTAACTATGGCTACACCTTC. This codes for CASSSGSNYGYTF.